This TCR beta chain was recovered during a study of shared clonotypes between healthy human individuals. CD8 cells classed as naive were CD45RO-negative and positively selected for CCR7, excluding terminally differentiated effector memory CD45RA+ cells. Libraries were prepared by immunoSEQ multiplex PCR; TCRdb keeps only in-frame clonotypes and omits some of them. This table has approximately 1.9 million clones, around 95% appearing once. As for this clone: Germline and junction disagree at one end, which may indicate a read error. The sample holds other DNA sequences that translate to the same CDR3.

This CDR3 region has 12 residues. Germline CDR1 LNHDA, CDR2 SQIVND (reference sequence). The chain combines TRBV19 with TRBJ2-1; no clear D gene. The sequence was obtained from a man aged 18 to 35 in good health. Some clones in this sample may be carry-over from other donors' samples. The material sequenced was naive CD8+ T cells from PBMCs. CDR3 residues: CASSIGNNEQFF. In DNA, the CDR3 is TGTGCCAGTAGCATAGGGAACAATGAGCAGTTCTTC.